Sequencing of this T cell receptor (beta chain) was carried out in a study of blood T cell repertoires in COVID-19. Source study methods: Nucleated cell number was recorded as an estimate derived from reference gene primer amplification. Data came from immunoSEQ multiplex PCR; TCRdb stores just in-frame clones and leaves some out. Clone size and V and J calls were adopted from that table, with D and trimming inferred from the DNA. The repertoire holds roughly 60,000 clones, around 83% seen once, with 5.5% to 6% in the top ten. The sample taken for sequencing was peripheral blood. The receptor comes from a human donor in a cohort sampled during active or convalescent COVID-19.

DNA of the CDR3: TGTGCCAGCTCACTCGGGACAGGGACAAAAGAGACCCAGTACTTC. It translates to CASSLGTGTKETQYF. The chain links TRBV18 to TRBJ2-5, with 9 bases that match TRBD1. J was trimmed by 3 bases and V by 4 bases; bases with no gene match: 6. The CDR3 extends over 15 amino acids. The germline gives CDR1 KGHSH, CDR2 LQKENI. The complete variable domain, with remaining parts taken from reference TRBV18 and TRBJ2-5, reads NAGVMQNPRHLVRRRGQEARLRCSPMKGHSHVYWYRQLPEEGLKFMVYLQKENIIDESGMPKERFSAEFPKEGPSILRIQQVVRGDSAAYFCASSLGTGTKETQYFGPGTRLLVL.